Included here is one T cell receptor (beta chain) sequence, with context. Original data processing: Amplification of reference gene primers provided the estimated nucleated cell counts. Profiled with immunoSEQ multiplex PCR; TCRdb holds only in-frame clones, not every one. Clone size and V and J calls were adopted from that table, with D and trimming inferred from the DNA. The sample shows some 56,000 clones, about 86% of them seen only once. This CDR3 spans 12 amino acids. V dropped 2 bases and J dropped 10; count of bases not matched to a gene: 4. Germline CDR1 MNHEY, CDR2 SVGEGT. This specimen comes from a study of blood T cell repertoires in COVID-19. Across the study: COVID-19 samples, acute and convalescent, were from the United States, Italy and Spain. PBMCs, B-cell-depleted T cells, or T cells were the source of the cDNA or gDNA that made up the material.

The clonotype originates from a woman older than 75 with active or convalescent COVID-19. This rearrangement joins TRBV6-2 or TRBV6-3 to TRBJ1-1; TRBD1 matches at 7 bases. Sequenced material: peripheral blood. The CDR3 DNA follows: TGTGCCAGCAGTTACGAGGGGGCGGGAGCTTTCTTT. Translated, it gives CASSYEGAGAFF.